These T cell receptor beta chains were read from a single sample in a study of post-analysis software for immune sequencing data. TCRdb reprocessed the PCR reads with MiXCR, giving one entry per CDR3 protein. The repertoire holds 250,000 to 300,000 distinct CDR3 sequences, 35% to 40% seen once, with around 4.8% in the top ten. The sequencing input was blood. The source is a girl aged 10 to 17 with multiple sclerosis. The CDR3 runs from the conserved cysteine through the conserved F or W. The order of the fields is clone size, V gene, D gene, J gene, CDR3 DNA, CDR3 protein. A D gene is named only where the DNA matches it firmly. Size values are once, few and many counts, or a class for expanded clones, and some rows have none.

abundance: many
v_gene: TRBV4-1
d_gene: NA
j_gene: TRBJ1-2
CDR3nt: TGCGCCAGCAGCCATGCTAGCGGGGGCTATGGCTACACCTTC
CDR3aa: CASSHASGGYGYTF

abundance: NA
v_gene: TRBV13
d_gene: NA
j_gene: TRBJ2-7
CDR3nt: TGTGCCAGCAGCTCCTCTCGGGACCTCAACTCCTACGAGCAGTACTTC
CDR3aa: CASSSSRDLNSYEQYF

abundance: NA
v_gene: TRBV7-2
d_gene: NA
j_gene: TRBJ2-5
CDR3nt: TGTGCCAGCGGCCAGATAGGGACCCAGTACTTC
CDR3aa: CASGQIGTQYF

abundance: NA
v_gene: TRBV6-6
d_gene: NA
j_gene: TRBJ1-5
CDR3nt: TGTGCCAGCAAAAGGAAAGGAGTCGTCGAGCCCCAGCATTTT
CDR3aa: CASKRKGVVEPQHF

abundance: many
v_gene: TRBV4-1
d_gene: NA
j_gene: TRBJ1-1
CDR3nt: TGCGCCAGCAGCCAAGATACCGGCCTGAGCACTGAAGCTTTCTTT
CDR3aa: CASSQDTGLSTEAFF

abundance: NA
v_gene: TRBV28
d_gene: NA
j_gene: TRBJ1-5
CDR3nt: TGTGCCAGCAGTTTGTTAACGAGGACACGAAGCAATCAGCCCCAGCATTTT
CDR3aa: CASSLLTRTRSNQPQHF

abundance: NA
v_gene: TRBV20-1
d_gene: NA
j_gene: TRBJ2-1
CDR3nt: TGCAGTGCTCCGCCGCGCGGGCAGTTCTTC
CDR3aa: CSAPPRGQFF

abundance: few
v_gene: TRBV18
d_gene: NA
j_gene: TRBJ1-1
CDR3nt: TGTGCCAGCTCACCTCGAGGACAATCGAACACTGAAGCTTTCTTT
CDR3aa: CASSPRGQSNTEAFF

abundance: once
v_gene: TRBV7-9
d_gene: NA
j_gene: TRBJ2-5
CDR3nt: TGTGCCAGCAGCTTAGAGGGGGATTGGGAGACCCAGTACTTC
CDR3aa: CASSLEGDWETQYF

abundance: once
v_gene: TRBV27
d_gene: NA
j_gene: TRBJ1-2
CDR3nt: TGTGCCAGCAGTTTATCTCCTGACCCGTTCTATGGCTACACCTTC
CDR3aa: CASSLSPDPFYGYTF

abundance: many
v_gene: TRBV27
d_gene: TRBD1
j_gene: TRBJ2-7
CDR3nt: TGTGCCAGCAGTTTATCCGGACAGGCCTACGAGCAGTACTTC
CDR3aa: CASSLSGQAYEQYF

abundance: few
v_gene: TRBV27
d_gene: TRBD1
j_gene: TRBJ1-4
CDR3nt: TGTGCCAGCAGTTTTGAGGGGGCGCGTTATGAAAAACTGTTTTTT
CDR3aa: CASSFEGARYEKLFF

abundance: many
v_gene: TRBV3-1
d_gene: NA
j_gene: TRBJ1-1
CDR3nt: TGTGCCAGCAGCCCCCCCCGAGCGCGGACTGAAGCTTTCTTT
CDR3aa: CASSPPRARTEAFF

abundance: many
v_gene: TRBV7-2
d_gene: NA
j_gene: TRBJ1-2
CDR3nt: TGTGCCAGCAGCTCCTGGGGGGGCATCCTCTATGGCTACACCTTC
CDR3aa: CASSSWGGILYGYTF

abundance: few
v_gene: TRBV18
d_gene: NA
j_gene: TRBJ2-1
CDR3nt: TGTGCCAGCTCACCCCCTGGAGAGCGGTACAATGAGCAGTTCTTC
CDR3aa: CASSPPGERYNEQFF

abundance: many
v_gene: TRBV5-1
d_gene: TRBD2
j_gene: TRBJ2-1
CDR3nt: TGCGCCAGCAGCTTGGGACTAGCGGCGAACAATGAGCAGTTCTTC
CDR3aa: CASSLGLAANNEQFF

abundance: NA
v_gene: TRBV12-3/TRBV12-4
d_gene: NA
j_gene: TRBJ1-1
CDR3nt: TGTGCCAGCAGTTTATTGCCCGAAGCTTTCTTT
CDR3aa: CASSLLPEAFF

abundance: many
v_gene: TRBV7-9
d_gene: NA
j_gene: TRBJ2-1
CDR3nt: TGTGCCAGCAGCTTAGCTCTGAACAATGAGCAGTTCTTC
CDR3aa: CASSLALNNEQFF

abundance: few
v_gene: TRBV4-1
d_gene: NA
j_gene: TRBJ1-2
CDR3nt: TGCGCCAGCAGCGTCCTGGGTGGCTACACCTTC
CDR3aa: CASSVLGGYTF

abundance: NA
v_gene: TRBV11-1
d_gene: NA
j_gene: TRBJ2-1
CDR3nt: TGTGCCAGCAGTCTAGCGATTGAGCAGTTCTTC
CDR3aa: CASSLAIEQFF

abundance: many
v_gene: TRBV9
d_gene: TRBD2
j_gene: TRBJ2-4
CDR3nt: TGTGCCAGCAGCGTAGGCGGGACTAGCGGGGCCCTTGGGTACTTC
CDR3aa: CASSVGGTSGALGYF

abundance: NA
v_gene: TRBV6-2/TRBV6-3
d_gene: NA
j_gene: TRBJ1-5
CDR3nt: TGTGCCAGCAGACCCGGGACTCTAAATCAGCCCCAGCATTTT
CDR3aa: CASRPGTLNQPQHF